These T cell receptor beta chains were read from a single sample in a study of T cells in tuberculosis. Here immunoSEQ multiplex PCR was the method, and the copy in TCRdb shows in-frame clones only, minus some. The sample has tens of thousands of clones, about 90% seen once. The sample was PBMCs. These TCRs come from a donor aged 5-35 years with latent tuberculosis or without tuberculosis infection. Some clones in this sample may be carry-over from other donors' samples. CDR3s include the opening cysteine and the closing phenylalanine or tryptophan. A D gene is named only where the DNA matches it firmly. Some rows have no size entry. The others give once, few or many, or a class for an expanded clone.

.	TRBJ1-4	once	TRBV2	TGTGCCAGCAGAACAGGGTACGCAACTAATGAAAAACTGTTTTTT	CASRTGYATNEKLFF
.	TRBJ1-5	.	TRBV4-1	TGCGCCAGCAGCCAACAGGGGAATCAGCCCCAGCATTTT	CASSQQGNQPQHF
.	TRBJ1-4	.	TRBV19	TGTGCCAGTAGCCTGACAGCAACTAATGAAAAACTGTTTTTT	CASSLTATNEKLFF
.	TRBJ1-6	.	TRBV7-9	TGTGCCAGCAGCGACAGCGACGTTAGGGTCACCCTCCACTTT	CASSDSDVRVTLHF
.	TRBJ2-5	.	TRBV6-5	TGTGCCAGCAGCAAAACAGGGATGGGGGAGACCCAGTACTTC	CASSKTGMGETQYF
.	TRBJ1-1	.	TRBV29-1	TGCAGCTCTTCATCCGGGAACACTGAAGCTTTCTTT	CSSSSGNTEAFF
TRBD1	TRBJ1-5	once	TRBV28	TGTGCCAGCAGCCCGGACAGGGGGTCTAATCAGCCCCAGCATTTT	CASSPDRGSNQPQHF
.	TRBJ2-1	once	TRBV4-1	TGCGCCAGCAGCCAAGCGGAGGGGCTGGCGAATGAGCAGTTCTTC	CASSQAEGLANEQFF
TRBD1	TRBJ1-5	.	TRBV2	TGTGCCAGCAGTAAGGCGACAGGGGATCAGCCCCAGCATTTT	CASSKATGDQPQHF
TRBD1	TRBJ1-2	.	TRBV28	TGTGCCAGCAGCTATAACGACAGGGTCTTCTACACCTTC	CASSYNDRVFYTF
.	TRBJ1-1	.	TRBV28	TGTGCCAGCAGTTTATGGGCAGGGGATTTTCAAGCTTTCTTT	CASSLWAGDFQAFF
.	TRBJ2-3	once	TRBV4-2	TGTGCCAGCAGCCAAGATCTGAACTCGCAGGCAGATACGCAGTATTTT	CASSQDLNSQADTQYF
TRBD1	TRBJ2-7	.	TRBV25-1	TGTGCCAGCAGTGAGGGCGAGAGGACAGGGGTCTACGAGCAGTACTTC	CASSEGERTGVYEQYF
TRBD2	TRBJ2-1	.	TRBV6-1	TGTGCCAGCAGTGAGATGCTAGCGGGAGGCAATGAGCAGTTCTTC	CASSEMLAGGNEQFF
.	TRBJ1-5	.	TRBV6-1	TGTGCCAGCAGGGATCAGGGGTTGGGCAATCAGCCCCAGCATTTT	CASRDQGLGNQPQHF
.	TRBJ1-1	.	TRBV9	TGTGCCAGCAGCGTAGAAGGGGATGGCACTGAAGCTTTCTTT	CASSVEGDGTEAFF
TRBD2	TRBJ2-7	.	TRBV5-5	TGTGCCAGCAGCTTGGGGACTAGCGGGAGCGAGCAGTACTTC	CASSLGTSGSEQYF
.	TRBJ1-1	.	TRBV19	TGTGCCAGTAGTATTAAGGGGGGGTCGCGGCAGGGAGGGACTGAAGCTTTCTTT	CASSIKGGSRQGGTEAFF
.	TRBJ2-2	.	TRBV5-1	TGCGCCAGCACGGGAGGACAGCTGAACACCGGGGAGCTGTTTTTT	CASTGGQLNTGELFF
TRBD1	TRBJ2-3	.	TRBV27	TGTGCCAGCAAACCTACTATCACTCCATGGGACAGGGGGCCTCTAGCTTCGAATACGCAGTATTTT	CASKPTITPWDRGPLASNTQYF
TRBD1	TRBJ1-5	.	TRBV7-6	TGTGCCAGCAGCTTAGGGGGACAGGGTGGCAGTCAGCCCCAGCATTTT	CASSLGGQGGSQPQHF
TRBD1	TRBJ2-1	.	TRBV2	TGTGCCAGCAGCCCGGACAGGGGTGTAATTCATGAGCAGTTCTTC	CASSPDRGVIHEQFF
.	TRBJ1-1	.	TRBV11-2	TGTGCCAGCAGCTTAGTGGGAGGGAACACTGAAGCTTTCTTT	CASSLVGGNTEAFF
.	TRBJ2-7	.	TRBV13	TGTGCCAGCAGCCCGCATGAGGGAGCCGAGCAGTACTTC	CASSPHEGAEQYF
.	TRBJ1-3	.	TRBV19	TGTGCCAGTAGTATCCTTCGCTTCGGGACATCCTCTGGAAACACCATATATTTT	CASSILRFGTSSGNTIYF
TRBD1	TRBJ1-1	.	TRBV7-9	TGTGCCAGCAGCTTAAGGGGGACAGGGGACACTGAAGCTTTCTTT	CASSLRGTGDTEAFF
TRBD1	TRBJ2-7	.	TRBV6-5	TGTGCCAGCAGTTACGGGCAGGGGGCCTACGAGCAGTACTTC	CASSYGQGAYEQYF
.	TRBJ1-1	.	TRBV6-6	TGTGCCAGCACCAGTACAAGTCAACCTGAAGCTTTCTTT	CASTSTSQPEAFF
TRBD1	TRBJ1-1	.	TRBV6-4	TGTGCCAGCAGTGAACGGGACAGACGAGGGATGAACACTGAAGCTTTCTTT	CASSERDRRGMNTEAFF
.	TRBJ2-3	.	TRBV7-9	TGTGCCAGCAGCTTAGATAAGGGGGGGAGCACAGATACGCAGTATTTT	CASSLDKGGSTDTQYF
.	TRBJ2-7	.	TRBV7-9	TGTGCCAGCAGCTCCCCCGGACAGGGACTATACGAGCAGTACTTC	CASSSPGQGLYEQYF
.	TRBJ1-6	.	TRBV30	TGTGCCTGGAGTGCTCTGGACGGGGGGTATAATTCACCCCTCCACTTT	CAWSALDGGYNSPLHF